This T cell receptor (beta chain) stems from a study of blood T cell repertoires in COVID-19. Overall study: Italy, Spain and the United States were the sources of the convalescent and acute COVID-19 samples. Nucleic acid was either cDNA or gDNA, and it came from T cells, B-cell-depleted T cells, or PBMCs.

Per germline, CDR1 SNHLY and CDR2 FYNNEI. Between the trimmed V and J ends, which lost 6 bases and 0 bases, there was a span of 11 bases. CDR3 length: 15 amino acids. Patients of the Seattle cohort, enrolled during active infection, were followed longitudinally. Clones were read by immunoSEQ multiplex PCR, and TCRdb kept only the in-frame ones, dropping some. The data show some 200,000 clones, around four fifths seen once. V gene TRBV2 combines with J gene TRBJ1-4; the D gene is possibly TRBD1 (5 bases). The clonotype was recovered from a man aged 55 to 69 with COVID-19, enrolled during active disease. The sample was peripheral blood. The CDR3: CASRRDGSTNEKLFF. The CDR3 DNA follows: TGTGCCAGCAGGCGGGACGGTTCAACTAATGAAAAACTGTTTTTT. Supplemented by reference TRBV2 and TRBJ1-4, the full variable domain reads EPEVTQTPSHQVTQMGQEVILRCVPISNHLYFYWYRQILGQKVEFLVSFYNNEISEKSEIFDDQFSVERPDGSNFTLKIRSTKLEDSAMYFCASRRDGSTNEKLFFGSGTQLSVL.